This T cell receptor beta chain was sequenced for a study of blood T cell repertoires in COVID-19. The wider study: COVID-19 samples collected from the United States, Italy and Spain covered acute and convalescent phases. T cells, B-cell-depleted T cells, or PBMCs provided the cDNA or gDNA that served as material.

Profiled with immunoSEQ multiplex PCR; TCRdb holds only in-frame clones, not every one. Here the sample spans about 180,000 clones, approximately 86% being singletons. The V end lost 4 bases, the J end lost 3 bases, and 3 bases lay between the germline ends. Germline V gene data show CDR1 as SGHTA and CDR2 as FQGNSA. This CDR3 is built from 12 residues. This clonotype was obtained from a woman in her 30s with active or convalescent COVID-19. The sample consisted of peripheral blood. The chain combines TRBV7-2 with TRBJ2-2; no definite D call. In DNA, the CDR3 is TGTGCCAGCAGCTACTACACCGGGGAGCTGTTTTTT. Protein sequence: CASSYYTGELFF.